This T cell receptor (beta chain) originates from a study of blood T cell repertoires in COVID-19. The wider study: Material from acute and convalescent COVID-19 was sourced from the United States, Italy and Spain. Sources were T cells, B-cell-depleted T cells, or PBMCs; the material itself was cDNA or gDNA.

This clone was counted between two and nine times. This CDR3 comprises 12 residues. CDR1 and CDR2 from the germline V gene are SQVTM and ANQGSEA. V dropped 7 bases and J dropped 4; count of bases not matched to a gene: 6. The data were produced by immunoSEQ multiplex PCR, yet TCRdb's version contains in-frame clones alone and is incomplete. Of more than 95,000 clones in the sample, just under 85% are singletons; the top ten hold more than 3%. The chain couples TRBV29-1 to TRBJ2-7; 8 nucleotides line up with TRBD2. Sequenced input: peripheral blood. This clonotype originated in a woman of 80 years or more with active or convalescent COVID-19. CDR3: CSAGTRTYEQYF. In DNA, the CDR3 is TGCAGCGCAGGGACTAGGACTTACGAGCAGTACTTC.